Listed here are 8 T cell receptor beta chains from one sample, sequenced in a study of CD8 T cells in ankylosing spondylitis. Study findings and constraints: Seven to nine highly homologous variants made up a TCR beta motif, and this motif appeared characteristic of ankylosing spondylitis blood.

Their target antigens are unknown. TCRdb re-called the 5' RACE reads through MiXCR, storing one row per CDR3 protein. Of roughly 350,000 distinct CDR3 sequences in the sample, roughly 8% were seen once. The sample was blood, either unsorted or a sorted T cell fraction (not recorded which). These receptors all stem from a male donor with ankylosing spondylitis.

This clonotype was seen a handful of times. The rearrangement joins TRBV5-1 to TRBJ2-7; D may match TRBD1 or TRBD2 (6 bases each). CDR3 length equals 18 residues. Germline CDR1 reads SGHRS; CDR2 reads YFSETQ. V dropped 0 bases and J dropped 3 bases, with 22 bases sitting between them. CDR3: CASSLARLPRDTRYEQYF. The CDR3 DNA follows: TGCGCCAGCAGCTTGGCACGCCTACCGCGGGACACCCGCTACGAGCAGTACTTC.

The CDR3 loop is CASSLEARGADTQYF. CDR3 sequence (DNA): TGTGCCAGCAGCTTGGAGGCTAGGGGCGCAGATACGCAGTATTTT. This chain joins TRBV5-8 and TRBJ2-3, with D tentatively TRBD1 (5 bases). The germline V gene has CDR1 SGHTS and CDR2 YDEGEE. CDR3 length: 15 residues. Trimming removed 0 bases at V and 4 bases at J, with 12 bases between.

This clonotype has more than one count but fewer than ten. The chain employs TRBV25-1 and TRBJ2-3, with 8 positions matching TRBD2. The CDR3 has 15 residues. Germline V lookup: CDR1 MGHDK, CDR2 SYGVNS. V lost 4 bases, J lost 5 bases, and 8 bases stayed unmatched. CDR3 loop: CASSATSGSQDTQYF. The CDR3 bases are TGTGCCAGCAGTGCAACTAGCGGTTCACAAGATACGCAGTATTTT.

The J gene is TRBJ2-3, the V gene TRBV12-3 or TRBV12-4, with D perhaps matching TRBD2 (6 bases). V lost 4 bases to trimming and J lost 2 bases, with 7 bases between them. CDR3 size: 13 residues. Here the CDR3 reads CASSWDSTDTQYF. CDR3 nucleotides: TGTGCCAGCAGTTGGGACTCCACAGATACGCAGTATTTT.

This clonotype has at least ten counts. The chain has TRBV7-9 and TRBJ2-1, with D possibly being TRBD1 (6 bases). V lost 6 bases to trimming and J lost 8 bases, with 14 bases between them. The CDR3 spans 13 residues. Germline CDR1 and CDR2: SEHNR and FQNEAQ (reference sequence). CDR3 sequence (DNA): TGTGCCAGCAGTATGTTACAGGGTGATGAGCAGTTCTTC. Protein: CASSMLQGDEQFF.

This clonotype showed up just a few times. The rearrangement joins TRBV10-3 to TRBJ2-7, with 12 bases fitting TRBD2. Germline values: CDR1 ENHRY, CDR2 SYGVKD. CDR3 length: 16 residues. J gave up 5 bases and V 6 bases, and 11 bases lay outside the gene matches. The CDR3 sequence: CAIREPTSGRRNEQYF. CDR3 bases: TGTGCCATCAGGGAACCCACTAGCGGGAGGAGGAACGAGCAGTACTTC.

This clonotype has a handful of counts. This chain joins TRBV3-1 and TRBJ2-1, with D tentatively TRBD2 (6 bases). V was clipped by 1 base and J by 2 bases, with 12 bases between them. CDR1 and CDR2 from the germline V gene are LGHDT and YNNKEL (reference sequence). The CDR3 contains 16 residues. CDR3 region: CASSQVFSGTYNEQFF. CDR3 nucleotide sequence: TGTGCCAGCAGCCAAGTTTTTAGCGGTACCTACAATGAGCAGTTCTTC.

The chain combines TRBV20-1 with TRBJ1-1; D may be TRBD1 (5 bases). The V gene lost 3 bases and the J gene lost 4 bases, with 12 bases spanning the gap. The CDR3 sequence is 13 residues long. The germline V gene has CDR1 DFQATT and CDR2 SNEGSKA (reference sequence). The CDR3 DNA reads TGCAGTGCTAGTATACAGGCGATCACTGAAGCTTTCTTT. Residues: CSASIQAITEAFF.